This T cell receptor beta chain is from a study of T cells in Graves' hyperthyroidism and ophthalmopathy. In this sample, this clonotype turned up many times. Researchers took RNA transcripts and amplified the TCR beta CDR3 regions from them. Using the HTBI primer set, a first-round RT-PCR was run on the TCR CDR3. TCRdb re-called the multiplex PCR reads with MiXCR, one entry per CDR3 protein. Of more than 350,000 distinct CDR3 sequences in the sample, roughly 15% were seen once. Trimming removed 6 bases from V and 5 bases from J, with 17 bases in between. CDR1 is MNHEY and CDR2 is SMNVEV in the germline V gene (reference sequence). The CDR3 spans 15 residues.

The sample consisted of blood. The clonotype comes from a woman in her 30s with Graves' ophthalmopathy. J is TRBJ2-1 and V is TRBV27, with D possibly matching TRBD1 (5 bases). The CDR3, as DNA: TGTGCCAGCAGCAAAACAGGCCCCAACGACAATGAGCAGTTCTTC. This translates into CASSKTGPNDNEQFF.